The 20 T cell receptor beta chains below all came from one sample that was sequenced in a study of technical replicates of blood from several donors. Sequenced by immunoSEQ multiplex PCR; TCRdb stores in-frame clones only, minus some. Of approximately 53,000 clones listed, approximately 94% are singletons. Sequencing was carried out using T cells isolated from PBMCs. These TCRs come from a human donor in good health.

The CDR3 loop is CAWSSKLREQFF. In nucleotides, the CDR3 is TGTGCCTGGAGTTCCAAATTACGGGAGCAGTTCTTC. V usage is TRBV30 and J usage is TRBJ2-1; no clear D. The CDR3 length is 12 residues. V dropped 2 bases and J dropped 10 bases, with 12 bases sitting between them. Germline V gene data show CDR1 as GTSNPN and CDR2 as SVGIG (reference sequence). The full variable domain, rest sourced from reference TRBV30 and TRBJ2-1, is SQTIHQWPATLVQPVGSPLSLECTVEGTSNPNLYWYRQAAGRGLQLLFYSVGIGQISSEVPQNLSASRPQDRQFILSSKKLLLSDSGFYLCAWSSKLREQFFGPGTRLTVL.

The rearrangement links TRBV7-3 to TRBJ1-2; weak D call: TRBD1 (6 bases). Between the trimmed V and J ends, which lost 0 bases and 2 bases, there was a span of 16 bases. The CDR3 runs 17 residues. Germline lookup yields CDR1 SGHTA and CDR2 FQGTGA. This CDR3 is CASSLTSGTSLNYGYTF. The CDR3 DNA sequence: TGTGCCAGCAGCTTAACGTCCGGGACATCCCTAAACTATGGCTACACCTTC.

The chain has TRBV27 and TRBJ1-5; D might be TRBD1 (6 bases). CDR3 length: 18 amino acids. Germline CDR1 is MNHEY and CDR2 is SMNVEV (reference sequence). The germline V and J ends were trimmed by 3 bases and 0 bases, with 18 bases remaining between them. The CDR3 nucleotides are TGTGCCAGCAGTTTTTCGGGGGGCCCTCATGATAGCAATCAGCCCCAGCATTTT. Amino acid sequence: CASSFSGGPHDSNQPQHF.

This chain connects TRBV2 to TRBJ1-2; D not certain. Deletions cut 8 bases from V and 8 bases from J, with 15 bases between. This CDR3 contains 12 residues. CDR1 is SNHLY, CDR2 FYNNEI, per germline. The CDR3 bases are TGTGCCAGCGGGGAGGGAGCCTGGGGCTACACCTTC. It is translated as CASGEGAWGYTF.

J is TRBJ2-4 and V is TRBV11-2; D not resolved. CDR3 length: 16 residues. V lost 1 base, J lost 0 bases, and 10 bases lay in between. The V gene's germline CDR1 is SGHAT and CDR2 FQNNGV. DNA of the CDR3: TGTGCCAGCAGCTTAGCCACAGAAATAGCCAAAAACATTCAGTACTTC. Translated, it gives CASSLATEIAKNIQYF.

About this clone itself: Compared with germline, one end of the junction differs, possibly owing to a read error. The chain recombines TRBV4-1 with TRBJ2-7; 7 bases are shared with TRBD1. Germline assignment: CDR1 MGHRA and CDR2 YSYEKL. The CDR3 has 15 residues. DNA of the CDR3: TGCGCCAGCAGCCAAAGACAGGGTATCTCCCACGAGCAGTACTTC. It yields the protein CASSQRQGISHEQYF.

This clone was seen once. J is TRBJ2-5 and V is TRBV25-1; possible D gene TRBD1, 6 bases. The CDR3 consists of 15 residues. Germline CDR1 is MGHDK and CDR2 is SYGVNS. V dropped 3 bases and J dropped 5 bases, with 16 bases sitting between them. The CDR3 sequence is CASSDRDTDGETQYF. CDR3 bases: TGTGCCAGCAGTGACCGGGACACCGACGGGGAGACCCAGTACTTC.

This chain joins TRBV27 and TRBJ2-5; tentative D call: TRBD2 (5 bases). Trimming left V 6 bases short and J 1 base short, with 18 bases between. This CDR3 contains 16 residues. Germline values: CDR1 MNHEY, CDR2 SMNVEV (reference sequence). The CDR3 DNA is TGTGCCAGCAGGGTGAGGGCCTCGTCTCCCCAAGAGACCCAGTACTTC. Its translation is CASRVRASSPQETQYF.

The CDR3 DNA reads as TGTGCCACGGTAGAAGAGAACACCGGGGAGCTGTTTTTT. This gives the protein CATVEENTGELFF. The gene calls are TRBV10-3 and TRBJ2-2; D is undetermined. The V gene's germline CDR1 is ENHRY and CDR2 SYGVKD. Trimming took off 10 bases at V and 1 base at J, with 10 bases between the two ends. The CDR3 totals 13 residues.

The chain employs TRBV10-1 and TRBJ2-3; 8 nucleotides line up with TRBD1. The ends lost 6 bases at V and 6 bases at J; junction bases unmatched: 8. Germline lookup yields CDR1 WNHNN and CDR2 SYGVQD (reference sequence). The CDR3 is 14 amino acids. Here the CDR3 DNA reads TGCGCCAGCAGCTCGGACAGGGAAGGTGATACGCAGTATTTT. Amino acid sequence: CASSSDREGDTQYF.

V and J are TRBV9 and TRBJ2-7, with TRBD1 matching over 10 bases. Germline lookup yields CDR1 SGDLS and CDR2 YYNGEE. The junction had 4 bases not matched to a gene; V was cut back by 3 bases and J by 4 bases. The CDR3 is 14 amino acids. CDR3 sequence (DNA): TGTGCCAGCAGCGCCCGGGACAGGGGTTACGAGCAGTACTTC. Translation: CASSARDRGYEQYF.

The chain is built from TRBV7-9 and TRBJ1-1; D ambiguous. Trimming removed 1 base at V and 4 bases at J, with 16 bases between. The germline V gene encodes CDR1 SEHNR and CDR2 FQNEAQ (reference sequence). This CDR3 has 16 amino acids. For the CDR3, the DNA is TGTGCCAGCAGCTTAGTGCGTGGGAGTCAGGCCACTGAAGCTTTCTTT. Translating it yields CASSLVRGSQATEAFF.

CDR3 sequence (DNA): TGTGCCAGCACCCAGGGGGGTACCGAGCAGTACTTC. Translation gives CASTQGGTEQYF. The J gene is TRBJ2-7, the V gene TRBV28; TRBD1 might be the D (7 bases). V was cut by 7 bases and J by 6 bases, with 13 bases left in between. Germline V gene lookup returns CDR1 MDHEN and CDR2 SYDVKM. The CDR3 runs to 12 residues.

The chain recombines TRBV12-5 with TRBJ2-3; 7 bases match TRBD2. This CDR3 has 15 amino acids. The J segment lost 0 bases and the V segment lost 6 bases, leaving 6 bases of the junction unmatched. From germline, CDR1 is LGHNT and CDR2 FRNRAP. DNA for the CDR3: TGTGCTAGTGGCCCCCGACTAGCTAGCACAGATACGCAGTATTTT. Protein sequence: CASGPRLASTDTQYF.

CDR3 protein: CASSPDRAGYTF. CDR3 nucleotide sequence: TGTGCCAGCAGCCCGGACAGGGCTGGCTACACCTTC. This chain uses TRBV5-6 with TRBJ1-2; 8 bases are a match to TRBD1. With 4 bases clipped from V and 7 bases from J, the junction kept 3 bases outside the gene matches. Per germline, CDR1 SGHDT and CDR2 YYEEEE. The length of the CDR3 is 12 residues. Complete variable domain (other parts from reference TRBV5-6 and TRBJ1-2): DAGVTQSPTHLIKTRGQQVTLRCSPKSGHDTVSWYQQALGQGPQFIFQYYEEEERQRGNFPDRFSGHQFPNYSSELNVNALLLGDSALYLCASSPDRAGYTFGSGTRLTVV.

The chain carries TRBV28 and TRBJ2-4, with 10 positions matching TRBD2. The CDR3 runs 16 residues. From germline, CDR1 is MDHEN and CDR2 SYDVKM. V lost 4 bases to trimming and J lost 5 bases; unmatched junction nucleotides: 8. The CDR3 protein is CASSSPSGSSQNIQYF. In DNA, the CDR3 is TGTGCCAGCAGTTCGCCTAGCGGGAGTTCGCAAAACATTCAGTACTTC.

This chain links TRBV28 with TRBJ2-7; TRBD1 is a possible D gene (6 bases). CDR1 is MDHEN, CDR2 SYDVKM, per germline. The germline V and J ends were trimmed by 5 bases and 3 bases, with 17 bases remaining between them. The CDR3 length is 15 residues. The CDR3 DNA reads TGTGCCAGCAGTCCCTCAGACCGGGACAACTACGAGCAGTACTTC. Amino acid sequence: CASSPSDRDNYEQYF.

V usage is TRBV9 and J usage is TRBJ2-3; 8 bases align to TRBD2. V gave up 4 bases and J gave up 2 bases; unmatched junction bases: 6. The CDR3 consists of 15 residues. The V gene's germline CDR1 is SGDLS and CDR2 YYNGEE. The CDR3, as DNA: TGTGCCAGCAGCATCATAGCGGGGTACACAGATACGCAGTATTTT. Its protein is CASSIIAGYTDTQYF.

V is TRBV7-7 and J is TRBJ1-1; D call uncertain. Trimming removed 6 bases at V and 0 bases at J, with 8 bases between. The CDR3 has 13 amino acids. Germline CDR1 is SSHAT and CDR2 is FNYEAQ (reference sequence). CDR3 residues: CASSQTMNTEAFF. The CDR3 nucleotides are TGTGCCAGCAGTCAGACTATGAACACTGAAGCTTTCTTT.

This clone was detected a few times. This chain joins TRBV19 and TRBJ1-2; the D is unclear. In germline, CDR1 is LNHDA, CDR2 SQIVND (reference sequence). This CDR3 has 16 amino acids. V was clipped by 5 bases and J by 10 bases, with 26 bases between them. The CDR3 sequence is CASSYRSILGWLYYTF. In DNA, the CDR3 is TGTGCCAGTAGTTACCGGAGTATATTAGGCTGGCTCTACTACACCTTC.